A selection of T cell receptor beta chains follows, all from one sample in a study of T cell repertoires in cytomegalovirus infection. One entry per CDR3 protein results from TCRdb running MiXCR on the reads. This table holds about 490,000 distinct CDR3 sequences, about 11% found once. The material sequenced was PBMCs. The source of these receptors is a human donor in good health (CMV status not recorded). Some clones in this sample may be carry-over from other donors' samples. Both conserved end residues are part of each CDR3. A D gene is named only where the DNA matches it firmly. Clone size, where shown, is once, few, many, or a class for clones that have expanded.

TRBJ1-5 | TRBD1 | TRBV15 | few | CATSREGQGARNQPQHF | TGTGCCACCAGCAGAGAGGGACAGGGGGCCCGCAATCAGCCCCAGCATTTT
TRBJ2-3 | - | TRBV5-1 | few | CASSLEGGPQGTQYF | TGCGCCAGCAGCTTGGAAGGGGGTCCACAAGGTACGCAGTATTTT
TRBJ2-2 | TRBD2 | TRBV6-5 | many | CASSYSSLAGGLRTGELFF | TGTGCCAGCAGTTACTCTAGTCTAGCGGGGGGGCTGCGGACCGGGGAGCTGTTTTTT
TRBJ1-6 | - | TRBV6-6 | few | CASGGLRSSYNSPLHF | TGTGCCAGCGGTGGGTTACGGAGCTCCTATAATTCACCCCTCCACTTT
TRBJ2-2 | - | TRBV5-1 | - | CASSLKVGLNTGELFF | TGCGCCAGCAGCTTAAAAGTGGGGTTGAACACCGGGGAGCTGTTTTTT
TRBJ2-1 | - | TRBV9 | once | CASSVAESVLVDEQFF | TGTGCCAGCAGCGTAGCGGAGAGCGTCCTCGTAGATGAGCAGTTCTTC
TRBJ1-3 | - | TRBV29-1 | - | CSVGSNSGNTIYF | TGCAGCGTTGGCAGTAACTCTGGAAACACCATATATTTT
TRBJ2-5 | - | TRBV4-1 | many | CASSHAVGRAPELRTQYF | TGCGCCAGCAGCCACGCAGTGGGGAGAGCCCCCGAACTGAGGACCCAGTACTTC
TRBJ2-7 | - | TRBV9 | few | CASSVSGKSYEQYF | TGTGCCAGCAGCGTATCGGGGAAGTCCTACGAGCAGTACTTC
TRBJ2-5 | - | TRBV28 | - | CASSANGGPGAQYF | TGTGCCAGCAGCGCAAATGGGGGTCCGGGGGCCCAGTACTTC
TRBJ2-1 | TRBD2 | TRBV20-1 | - | CSVATSGRESSYNEQFF | TGCAGTGTCGCGACTAGCGGGAGGGAGAGCTCCTACAATGAGCAGTTCTTC
TRBJ2-1 | TRBD2 | TRBV7-9 | many | CASSLEAGRHNEQFF | TGTGCCAGCAGCTTAGAAGCGGGGCGCCACAATGAGCAGTTCTTC
TRBJ2-1 | TRBD2 | TRBV28 | - | CASSLFGLAEKYNEQFF | TGTGCCAGCAGTTTATTCGGACTAGCGGAAAAGTACAATGAGCAGTTCTTC
TRBJ2-3 | - | TRBV19 | few | CASSTQSWADTQYF | TGTGCCAGTAGTACGCAATCCTGGGCAGATACGCAGTATTTT
TRBJ2-5 | TRBD1 | TRBV5-1 | few | CASSLAGQGRMETQYF | TGCGCCAGCAGCTTGGCGGGACAGGGGAGGATGGAGACCCAGTACTTC
TRBJ2-5 | - | TRBV7-9 | many | CASSERVHGETQYF | TGTGCCAGCAGCGAGAGGGTTCACGGGGAGACCCAGTACTTC
TRBJ2-5 | TRBD2 | TRBV4-1 | many | CASSQGLLARETQYF | TGCGCCAGCAGCCAAGGTTTACTAGCGAGGGAGACCCAGTACTTC
TRBJ1-2 | - | TRBV25-1 | - | CASSDRERVYGYTF | TGTGCCAGCAGTGACAGGGAGAGAGTCTATGGCTACACCTTC
TRBJ1-3 | - | TRBV10-3 | many | CAISEGRNTIYF | TGTGCCATCAGTGAGGGAAGAAACACCATATATTTT
TRBJ1-1 | TRBD1 | TRBV20-1 | - | CSARARTGTKAFF | TGCAGTGCTAGAGCCCGGACAGGGACAAAAGCTTTCTTT
TRBJ2-7 | - | TRBV7-9 | - | CASSLAQGLNF | TGTGCCAGCAGCTTAGCGCAGGGGCTCAACTTC
TRBJ1-4 | - | TRBV9 | - | CASADRNEKLFF | TGTGCCAGCGCGGACCGTAATGAAAAACTGTTTTTT
TRBJ1-2 | TRBD1 | TRBV6-6 | few | CASRITGAGNYGYTF | TGTGCCAGCAGAATTACAGGGGCGGGTAACTATGGCTACACCTTC
TRBJ1-2 | TRBD1 | TRBV28 | - | CASSQGQGKFVYGYTF | TGTGCCAGCAGTCAGGGACAGGGGAAATTCGTCTATGGCTACACCTTC
TRBJ2-7 | - | TRBV20-1 | few | CSAIPGGPNEQYF | TGCAGTGCTATCCCCGGAGGCCCTAACGAGCAGTACTTC
TRBJ1-1 | - | TRBV7-9 | - | CASSLSLRGPEAFF | TGTGCCAGCAGCCTCTCCTTACGGGGACCTGAAGCTTTCTTT
TRBJ1-1 | TRBD1 | TRBV9 | - | CASSVGTGAQTEAFF | TGTGCCAGCAGCGTAGGAACAGGGGCCCAGACTGAAGCTTTCTTT
TRBJ1-6 | - | TRBV30 | - | CAWSRGQDSPLHF | TGTGCCTGGAGTCGGGGGCAGGATTCACCCCTCCACTTT
TRBJ1-1 | - | TRBV11-2 | many | CASSLDGRANTEAFF | TGTGCCAGCAGCTTAGATGGGAGGGCGAACACTGAAGCTTTCTTT
TRBJ2-2 | TRBD1 | TRBV2 | many | CASGPGQLNTGELFF | TGTGCCAGCGGTCCGGGACAGCTGAACACCGGGGAGCTGTTTTTT
TRBJ2-1 | TRBD2 | TRBV7-9 | - | CASSTSMSASGNNEQFF | TGTGCCAGCAGCACATCTATGTCGGCTAGCGGGAACAATGAGCAGTTCTTC